This TCR beta chain was recorded in a study of blood T cells in healthy people across ages. Germline assignment: CDR1 SEHNR and CDR2 FQNEAQ (reference sequence). V was clipped by 5 bases and J by 1 base; unmatched bases: 12. The CDR3 is 18 residues long. A sample-barcoded 5' primer and a J-beta primer mix were used in a second PCR of roughly 7 to 12 cycles. TCRdb re-called the 5' RACE reads with MiXCR, one entry per CDR3 protein. The data contain hundreds of thousands of distinct CDR3 sequences, around three fifths of them singletons. The source is a man aged 55 to 70 in good health. The chain carries TRBV7-9 and TRBJ2-3, with 10 positions matching TRBD2. The material sequenced was blood. CDR3 protein: CASSPGLAGVPGTDTQYF. CDR3 sequence (DNA): TGTGCCAGCAGCCCTGGTCTAGCGGGGGTGCCAGGCACAGATACGCAGTATTTT.